These 4 T cell receptor beta chains were sequenced from one sample in a study of T cells expressing NK-cell markers. After re-calling the 5' RACE reads, TCRdb lists one entry per CDR3 protein, DNA absent. This sample's clone table lists fewer than 400,000 distinct CDR3 sequences. The sample comprised blood T cells: a sorted CD56 or NKG2C T cell subset, CD4+ or CD8+ T cells, or bulk PBMC T cells (not recorded which). The receptors originated from a woman aged 45-60 years in good health.

The chain combines TRBV12-3 or TRBV12-4 with TRBJ2-2; TCRdb names TRBD2, which stays unverified in the absence of DNA. The length of the CDR3 is 15 residues. CDR3 loop: CASSPIAVNTGELFF.

V gene TRBV12-3 or TRBV12-4 combines with J gene TRBJ1-3; there is no DNA to check the TCRdb D call of TRBD1. The CDR3 sequence is 12 residues long. Here the CDR3 reads CASSRDSVTIYF.

The V gene is TRBV27, the J gene TRBJ1-2; checking the TCRdb D call of TRBD1 is not possible without DNA. In germline, CDR1 is MNHEY, CDR2 SMNVEV (reference sequence). The CDR3 covers 17 residues. CDR3 sequence reads: CASSLVGAEGTRYGYTF.

The V and J genes are TRBV12-3 or TRBV12-4 and TRBJ1-2; without DNA, the TCRdb call of TRBD1 cannot be checked. This CDR3 spans 15 amino acids. CDR3 protein: CASSFRTQGNYGYTF.